One and the same sample provided the 25 T cell receptor beta chains below, sequenced in a study of vaccination effects on CD4 cells after COVID-19 (dated by TCRdb to between 2021 and 2023). The ViraFEST assay stimulated PBMC with viral peptide pools and then used TCR sequencing to identify antigen-specific CD4+ T cell clonotypes by expansion. After about 9 days of culture, CD4+ T cells were isolated with the EasySep CD4+ T cell isolation kit. The absence of prior SARS-CoV-2 infection in healthy vaccine recipients was confirmed by negative nucleocapsid antibodies before and after vaccination. Their antigens remain unidentified. Library construction relied on the immunoSEQ multiplex PCR assay. TCRdb limited this immuneACCESS table to in-frame rearrangements with V and J called. A share of clones is missing; checked studies link under half to unresolved V genes, and the rest is unexplained. This sample comprises roughly 60,000 clones, roughly 70% of them detected only once. The ten largest clonotypes hold 15% to 20% of the sample.

The sample consisted of CD4+ T cells from PBMCs cultured with SARS-CoV-2 spike peptides, taken before COVID-19 vaccination. Reading the label with the study, this specimen's cell subset or site is: SARS-CoV-2 spike overlapping peptide pool stimulation. The receptors were gathered from a human donor who received a COVID-19 vaccine.

J is TRBJ2-1 and V is TRBV10-3; D gene uncertain. The CDR3 length is 15 residues. V lost 0 bases and J 4 bases, leaving 10 bases between the germline ends. Germline CDR1 reads ENHRY; CDR2 reads SYGVKD. CDR3 in amino acids: CAISESGPWYNEQFF. The CDR3 DNA sequence: TGTGCCATCAGTGAGTCAGGACCGTGGTACAATGAGCAGTTCTTC.

This chain links TRBV6-5 with TRBJ1-6; weak D call: TRBD1 (5 bases). Germline assignment: CDR1 MNHEY and CDR2 SVGAGI. CDR3 length: 15 amino acids. Trimming shortened V by 3 bases and J by 8 bases, and 14 bases separated the two germline ends. CDR3 sequence reads: CASSYYPGRDSPLHF. The CDR3, as DNA: TGTGCCAGCAGTTATTATCCAGGGCGGGATTCACCCCTCCACTTT.

The chain couples TRBV6-2 or TRBV6-3 to TRBJ2-2, with a tentative D call TRBD2 (6 bases). V was clipped by 0 bases and J by 2 bases, with 19 bases between them. The CDR3 is made up of 19 amino acids. Germline V lookup: CDR1 MNHEY, CDR2 SVGEGT. DNA for the CDR3: TGTGCCAGCAGTTACTCGATGGACCCCGAGGACTATAACACCGGGGAGCTGTTTTTT. Protein: CASSYSMDPEDYNTGELFF.

This rearrangement joins TRBV19 to TRBJ1-5; D might be TRBD1 (5 bases). Germline lookup yields CDR1 LNHDA and CDR2 SQIVND (reference sequence). CDR3 length: 15 amino acids. Trimming shortened V by 4 bases and J by 7 bases, and 17 bases separated the two germline ends. CDR3 protein: CASSNPDRPLQPQHF. CDR3 in DNA: TGTGCCAGTAGTAATCCTGACAGACCCCTCCAGCCCCAGCATTTT. Drawing the rest from reference TRBV19 and TRBJ1-5, the complete variable domain is DGGITQSPKYLFRKEGQNVTLSCEQNLNHDAMYWYRQDPGQGLRLIYYSQIVNDFQKGDIAEGYSVSREKKESFPLTVTSAQKNPTAFYLCASSNPDRPLQPQHFGDGTRLSIL.

This clone was recorded only once. The genes are TRBV18 and TRBJ2-4; no definite D call. In germline, CDR1 is KGHSH, CDR2 LQKENI. The V gene lost 0 bases and the J gene lost 0 bases, with 9 bases spanning the gap. The CDR3 spans 16 residues. The CDR3 here is CASSPPPELAKNIQYF. As DNA, the CDR3 is TGTGCCAGCTCACCACCCCCAGAATTAGCCAAAAACATTCAGTACTTC.

The chain couples TRBV5-1 to TRBJ2-2; 7 bases map to TRBD1. Germline V CDR1 and CDR2: SGHRS, YFSETQ. The CDR3 spans 15 residues. The junction had 4 bases not matched to a gene; V was cut back by 4 bases and J by 1 base. Here the CDR3 DNA reads TGCGCCAGCAGCCCTAGACAGGGGAACACCGGGGAGCTGTTTTTT. Protein: CASSPRQGNTGELFF. The variable domain in full, completed from reference TRBV5-1 and TRBJ2-2, reads KAGVTQTPRYLIKTRGQQVTLSCSPISGHRSVSWYQQTPGQGLQFLFEYFSETQRNKGNFPGRFSGRQFSNSRSEMNVSTLELGDSALYLCASSPRQGNTGELFFGEGSRLTVL.

The genes are TRBV19 and TRBJ2-1, with 7 bases lining up with TRBD2. The CDR3 totals 12 residues. CDR1 and CDR2 from the germline V gene are LNHDA and SQIVND (reference sequence). The junction had 3 bases not matched to a gene; V was cut back by 5 bases and J by 8 bases. The CDR3 DNA is TGTGCCAGTAGTGGGAGGGGCCATGAGCAGTTCTTC. It codes for CASSGRGHEQFF.

Notes on this clone: The sample holds other DNA sequences that translate to the same CDR3. The rearrangement uses TRBV12-3 or TRBV12-4 and TRBJ2-7; a weak D match, TRBD2 (6 bases). The CDR3 sequence is 12 residues long. The ends were cut back, 6 bases at V and 2 bases at J, with 8 bases in the middle. This CDR3 is CASSRRAYEQYF. The CDR3 region has the DNA TGTGCCAGCAGCAGGAGGGCCTACGAGCAGTACTTC.

The chain has TRBV28 and TRBJ2-7, with 8 positions matching TRBD1. CDR3 length: 15 residues. V dropped 2 bases and J dropped 4; count of bases not matched to a gene: 7. Germline V gene lookup returns CDR1 MDHEN and CDR2 SYDVKM. Written as DNA, the CDR3 is TGTGCCAGCAGTTTAGTTGGACAGGGAGGTTACGAGCAGTACTTC. It translates to CASSLVGQGGYEQYF.

The chain links TRBV10-1 to TRBJ2-2; perhaps TRBD2 as D (5 bases). V was cut by 2 bases and J by 3 bases, with 7 bases left in between. Germline CDR1 is WNHNN and CDR2 is SYGVQD (reference sequence). The CDR3 is made up of 14 amino acids. CDR3 sequence: CASSEPGYTGELFF. As DNA, the CDR3 is TGCGCCAGCAGTGAGCCGGGGTACACCGGGGAGCTGTTTTTT.

The J gene is TRBJ2-5, the V gene TRBV7-8, with 11 bases lining up with TRBD1. This CDR3 has 15 amino acids. From germline, CDR1 is SGHVS and CDR2 FQNEAQ. J was trimmed by 9 bases and V by 1 base; bases with no gene match: 7. The CDR3 sequence is CASSLEGDRGMAQYF. CDR3 coding DNA: TGTGCCAGCAGCTTAGAGGGGGACAGGGGGATGGCCCAGTACTTC. The full variable domain, rest sourced from reference TRBV7-8 and TRBJ2-5, is GAGVSQSPRYKVAKRGQDVALRCDPISGHVSLFWYQQALGQGPEFLTYFQNEAQLDKSGLPSDRFFAERPEGSVSTLKIQRTQQEDSAVYLCASSLEGDRGMAQYFGPGTRLLVL.

The chain carries TRBV27 and TRBJ2-3; 8 bases are a match to TRBD1. This CDR3 comprises 14 residues. J gave up 3 bases and V 8 bases, and 7 bases lay outside the gene matches. Germline V gives CDR1 MNHEY, CDR2 SMNVEV (reference sequence). The CDR3 DNA is TGTGCCAGCGGACCGGGACAGGCTACAGATACGCAGTATTTT. Its translation: CASGPGQATDTQYF.

The chain couples TRBV3-1 (or the pseudogene TRBV3-2) to TRBJ2-1, with 8 nucleotides matching TRBD2. The CDR3 has 15 amino acids. CDR1 LGHDT and CDR2 YNNKEL come from the germline V gene (reference sequence). V lost 4 bases and J lost 2; bases outside the gene matches: 4. CDR3 in amino acids: CASSPRLATYNEQFF. The CDR3 bases are TGTGCCAGCAGCCCCCGACTAGCGACCTACAATGAGCAGTTCTTC.

The chain recombines TRBV18 with TRBJ1-6; possibly TRBD1 for D (5 bases). The ends were cut back, 3 bases at V and 5 bases at J, with 5 bases in the middle. Germline CDR1 is KGHSH and CDR2 is LQKENI. The CDR3 loop spans 13 amino acids. Here the CDR3 reads CASSPRDNSPLHF. As DNA, the CDR3 is TGTGCCAGCTCACCCAGGGATAATTCACCCCTCCACTTT.

This clone was seen only once. The rearrangement joins TRBV9 to TRBJ2-3; tentatively, D is TRBD2 (6 bases). V gave up 0 bases and J gave up 8 bases, with 16 bases separating them. The CDR3 spans 15 residues. CDR1 SGDLS and CDR2 YYNGEE come from the germline V gene. In nucleotides, the CDR3 is TGTGCCAGCAGCGTAGCAGGCAGGGTCGGGGGTACGCAGTATTTT. As protein: CASSVAGRVGGTQYF. The entire variable domain, with the rest obtained from reference TRBV9 and TRBJ2-3, is as follows: DSGVTQTPKHLITATGQRVTLRCSPRSGDLSVYWYQQSLDQGLQFLIQYYNGEERAKGNILERFSAQQFPDLHSELNLSSLELGDSALYFCASSVAGRVGGTQYFGPGTRLTVL.

The chain employs TRBV19 and TRBJ2-1, with 7 bases matching TRBD2. The germline V gene has CDR1 LNHDA and CDR2 SQIVND (reference sequence). V lost 4 bases and J lost 6; bases outside the gene matches: 3. This CDR3 comprises 13 residues. The CDR3 reads CASSRRGFNEQFF. DNA of the CDR3: TGTGCCAGTAGTAGGCGGGGGTTCAATGAGCAGTTCTTC.

The chain employs TRBV6-5 and TRBJ1-1; no firm D call. This CDR3 has 14 amino acids. Deletions cut 2 bases from V and 1 base from J, with 8 bases between. Germline assignment: CDR1 MNHEY and CDR2 SVGAGI. The CDR3 region is CASSYGPRNTEAFF. The CDR3 nucleotides read TGTGCCAGCAGTTACGGTCCTAGGAACACTGAAGCTTTCTTT.

The chain employs TRBV19 and TRBJ2-3; D remains unclear. Per germline, CDR1 LNHDA and CDR2 SQIVND (reference sequence). V shed 8 bases and J shed 2 bases, with 14 bases lying between them. The CDR3 loop spans 14 amino acids. DNA for the CDR3: TGTGCCAGTCGTCTCCAGCAACACACAGATACGCAGTATTTT. Translated: CASRLQQHTDTQYF.

The chain couples TRBV12-3 or TRBV12-4 to TRBJ2-3; D is unresolved. This CDR3 has 10 residues. V dropped 3 bases and J dropped 11 bases, with 6 bases sitting between them. The CDR3 DNA sequence: TGTGCCAGCAGTTTTCGGCAGCAGTATTTT. Residues: CASSFRQQYF.

This clone occurred once. The chain recombines TRBV7-2 with TRBJ2-1, with 8 bases that match TRBD2. The CDR3 runs to 16 residues. J lost 6 bases, V lost 4 bases, and 11 bases had no gene match. Per the germline V gene, CDR1 is SGHTA and CDR2 is FQGNSA. CDR3 DNA: TGTGCCAGCAGCTCCCCCCAAGCGGGAGTGAGCAATGAGCAGTTCTTC. Amino acid sequence: CASSSPQAGVSNEQFF.

Only a few counts were recorded for this clone. This chain joins TRBV6-5 and TRBJ1-1; tentatively, D is TRBD1 (6 bases). Germline V gene lookup returns CDR1 MNHEY and CDR2 SVGAGI. There are 15 residues in the CDR3. The germline V and J ends were trimmed by 6 bases and 2 bases, with 16 bases remaining between them. The CDR3 DNA follows: TGTGCCAGCAGCATTACAGGGTCAACCAACACTGAAGCTTTCTTT. Translating it yields CASSITGSTNTEAFF.

The CDR3 sequence is CASSRDNSGANVLTF. CDR3 DNA: TGTGCCAGCAGCCGCGACAACTCTGGGGCCAACGTCCTGACTTTC. V gene TRBV5-8 combines with J gene TRBJ2-6; no reliable D call. CDR3 size: 15 residues. Per the germline V gene, CDR1 is SGHTS and CDR2 is YDEGEE. With 4 bases removed from V and 0 bases from J, the gap between germline ends came to 8 bases. The whole variable domain, remainder taken from reference TRBV5-8 and TRBJ2-6, is EAGVTQSPTHLIKTRGQQATLRCSPISGHTSVYWYQQALGLGLQFLLWYDEGEERNRGNFPPRFSGRQFPNYSSELNVNALELEDSALYLCASSRDNSGANVLTFGAGSRLTVL.

V gene TRBV5-1 combines with J gene TRBJ2-5; TRBD1 aligns across 7 bases. The CDR3 totals 15 residues. The V gene end was trimmed by 0 bases and the J gene end by 0 bases; junction bases not matched to a gene: 2. The germline gives CDR1 SGHRS, CDR2 YFSETQ. The CDR3 nucleotides are TGCGCCAGCAGCTTGGGCAGGGGGAACCAAGAGACCCAGTACTTC. Amino acid sequence: CASSLGRGNQETQYF.

This chain connects TRBV29-1 to TRBJ2-6; D perhaps matches TRBD1 (6 bases). The CDR3 has 16 amino acids. The ends were cut back, 4 bases at V and 0 bases at J, with 13 bases in the middle. The germline V gene has CDR1 SQVTM and CDR2 ANQGSEA. The CDR3 region is CSVVGQLLSGANVLTF. DNA for the CDR3: TGCAGCGTTGTCGGACAGCTCCTCTCTGGGGCCAACGTCCTGACTTTC.

The rearrangement joins TRBV2 to TRBJ1-2; D unresolved. V lost 7 bases, J lost 2 bases, and 17 bases lay in between. Germline CDR1 is SNHLY and CDR2 is FYNNEI. The CDR3 extends over 15 amino acids. The CDR3 DNA sequence: TGTGCCAGCATAGTCGGCCCAGGAGCAAACTATGGCTACACCTTC. Translating it yields CASIVGPGANYGYTF.